This TCR beta chain originates from a study of blood T cell repertoires in COVID-19. Overall study: Samples came from the United States, Italy and Spain, spanning acute and convalescent COVID-19. In each case, the material was cDNA or gDNA derived from T cells, B-cell-depleted T cells, or PBMCs.

Germline CDR1 is LNHDA and CDR2 is SQIVND (reference sequence). CDR3 length equals 15 residues. The V segment lost 5 bases and the J segment 0 bases; nucleotides outside the gene matches: 5. This clone was observed a single time. Original analysis: Cell counts per sample came from amplifying reference gene primers. Method: immunoSEQ multiplex PCR; TCRdb's copy keeps in-frame clones and lacks some. The D gene and trimming were derived from the DNA, and the V and J assignments and clone size from that table. There are 150,000 to 190,000 clones in the sample; 80% to 90% occur only once, and 15% lies in the top ten.

The clonotype was recovered from a woman between 40 and 50 years old with acute or convalescent COVID-19. The sequenced material came from peripheral blood. The chain employs TRBV19 and TRBJ2-7; TRBD1 matches 9 bases. The CDR3 spells CASSSGQGGSYEQYF. In DNA form, the CDR3 reads TGTGCCAGTAGTTCGGGACAGGGTGGCTCCTACGAGCAGTACTTC. The whole variable domain, remainder taken from reference TRBV19 and TRBJ2-7, is DGGITQSPKYLFRKEGQNVTLSCEQNLNHDAMYWYRQDPGQGLRLIYYSQIVNDFQKGDIAEGYSVSREKKESFPLTVTSAQKNPTAFYLCASSSGQGGSYEQYFGPGTRLTVT.